This T cell receptor beta chain is drawn from a study of neurological immune-mediated disorders. This clonotype appeared many times. The target antigen is unknown. Findings and limits, study-wide: It was HTLV-1-associated myelopathy that showed the most TCR clonal expansion, while multiple sclerosis showed the least, falling below healthy controls. Sharing of CDR3 amino acid sequences among expanded clones across subjects was absent, suggesting private repertoires in all groups.

The cDNA came from 5'RACE, which used 10-nucleotide random UMIs. TCRdb recomputed calls from the 5' RACE reads with MiXCR, one row per CDR3 protein. The table records over 55,000 distinct CDR3 sequences, over 8.5% of them present only once. Germline loops: CDR1 SNHLY, CDR2 FYNNEI. This CDR3 has 18 residues. The ends were cut back, 0 bases at V and 1 base at J, with 17 bases in the middle. Indicated time point: longitudinal time-point 1 (baseline). The receptor's source is a male donor with HTLV-1-associated myelopathy (HAM/TSP). The chain links TRBV2 to TRBJ2-3, with a possible D match to TRBD2 (6 bases). Sequencing was carried out using PBMCs. This CDR3 reads CASSEAVGNGEGTDTQYF. The CDR3 DNA follows: TGTGCCAGCAGTGAAGCTGTGGGAAACGGGGAGGGCACAGATACGCAGTATTTT.